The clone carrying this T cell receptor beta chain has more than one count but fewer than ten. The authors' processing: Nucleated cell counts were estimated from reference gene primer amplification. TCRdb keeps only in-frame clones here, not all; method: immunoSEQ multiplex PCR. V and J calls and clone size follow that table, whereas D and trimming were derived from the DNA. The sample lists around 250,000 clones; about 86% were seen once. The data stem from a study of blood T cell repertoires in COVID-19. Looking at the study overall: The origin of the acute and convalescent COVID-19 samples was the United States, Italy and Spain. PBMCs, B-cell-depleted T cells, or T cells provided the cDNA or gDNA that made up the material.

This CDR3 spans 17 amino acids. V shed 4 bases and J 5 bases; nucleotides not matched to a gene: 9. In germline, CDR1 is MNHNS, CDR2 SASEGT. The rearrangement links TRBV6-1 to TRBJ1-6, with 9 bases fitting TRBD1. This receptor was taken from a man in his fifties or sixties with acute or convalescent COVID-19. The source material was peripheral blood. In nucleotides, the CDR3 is TGTGCCAGCAGTGCCACAGGGGGCTCCCTGAATAATTCACCCCTCCACTTT. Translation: CASSATGGSLNNSPLHF.